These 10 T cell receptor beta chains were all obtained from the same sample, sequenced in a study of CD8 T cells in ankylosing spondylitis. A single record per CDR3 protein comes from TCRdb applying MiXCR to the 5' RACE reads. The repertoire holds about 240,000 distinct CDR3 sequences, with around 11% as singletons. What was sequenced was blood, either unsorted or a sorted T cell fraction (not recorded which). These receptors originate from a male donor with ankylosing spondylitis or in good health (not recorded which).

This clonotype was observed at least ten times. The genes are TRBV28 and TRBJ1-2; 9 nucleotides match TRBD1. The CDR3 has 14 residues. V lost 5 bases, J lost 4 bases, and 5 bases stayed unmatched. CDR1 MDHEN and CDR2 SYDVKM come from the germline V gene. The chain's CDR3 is CASSPTGGGYGYTF. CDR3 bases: TGTGCCAGCAGTCCAACAGGGGGCGGCTATGGCTACACCTTC.

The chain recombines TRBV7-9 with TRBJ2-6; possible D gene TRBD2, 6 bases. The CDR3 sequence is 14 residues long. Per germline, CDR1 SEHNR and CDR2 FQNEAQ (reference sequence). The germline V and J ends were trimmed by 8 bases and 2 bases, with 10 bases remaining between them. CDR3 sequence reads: CASEWGAGANVLTF. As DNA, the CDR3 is TGTGCCAGCGAGTGGGGGGCTGGGGCCAACGTCCTGACTTTC.

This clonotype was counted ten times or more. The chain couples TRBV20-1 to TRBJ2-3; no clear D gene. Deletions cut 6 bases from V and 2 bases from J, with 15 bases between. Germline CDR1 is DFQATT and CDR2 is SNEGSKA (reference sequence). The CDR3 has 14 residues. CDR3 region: CSAHADGVTDTQYF. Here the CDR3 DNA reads TGCAGTGCCCACGCCGATGGGGTCACAGATACGCAGTATTTT.

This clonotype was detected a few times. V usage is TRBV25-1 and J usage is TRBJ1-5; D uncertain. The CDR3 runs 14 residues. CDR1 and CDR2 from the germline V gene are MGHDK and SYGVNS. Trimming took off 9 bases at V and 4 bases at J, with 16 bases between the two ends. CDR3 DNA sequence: TGTGCCAGTTCCCCCCCGGCGGGAAATCAGCCCCAGCATTTT. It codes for CASSPPAGNQPQHF.

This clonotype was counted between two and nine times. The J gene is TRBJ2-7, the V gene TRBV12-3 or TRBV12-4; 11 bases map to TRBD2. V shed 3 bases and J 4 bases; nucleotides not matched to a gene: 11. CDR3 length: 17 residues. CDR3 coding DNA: TGTGCCAGCAGTTTGGGCTCTAGCGGGGGGTCGAAATACGAGCAGTACTTC. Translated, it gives CASSLGSSGGSKYEQYF.

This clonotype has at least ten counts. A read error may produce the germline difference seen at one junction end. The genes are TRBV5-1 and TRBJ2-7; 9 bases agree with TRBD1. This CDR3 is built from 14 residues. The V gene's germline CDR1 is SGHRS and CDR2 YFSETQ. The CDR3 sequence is CASSPDRGSYEQYF. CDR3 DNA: TGTGCCAGCAGTCCGGACAGGGGCTCCTACGAGCAGTACTTC.

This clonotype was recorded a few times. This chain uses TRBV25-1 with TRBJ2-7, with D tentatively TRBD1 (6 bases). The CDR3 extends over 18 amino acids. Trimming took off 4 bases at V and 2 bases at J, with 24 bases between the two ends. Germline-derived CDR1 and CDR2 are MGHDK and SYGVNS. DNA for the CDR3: TGTGCCAGCAGTGGACGGGATTGGGATAGGGGGAAAACCTACGAGCAGTACTTC. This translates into CASSGRDWDRGKTYEQYF.

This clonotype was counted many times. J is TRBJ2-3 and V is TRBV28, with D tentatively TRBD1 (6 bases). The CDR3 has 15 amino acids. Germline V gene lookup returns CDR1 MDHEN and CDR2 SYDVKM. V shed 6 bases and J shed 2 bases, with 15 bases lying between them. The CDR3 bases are TGTGCCAGCAGACTACAGGGAACTCTCACAGATACGCAGTATTTT. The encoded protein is CASRLQGTLTDTQYF.

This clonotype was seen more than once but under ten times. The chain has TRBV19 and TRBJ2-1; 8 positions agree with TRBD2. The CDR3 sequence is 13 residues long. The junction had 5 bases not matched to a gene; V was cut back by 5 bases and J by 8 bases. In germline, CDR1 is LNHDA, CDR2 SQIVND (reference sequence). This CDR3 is CASSPPGGDEQFF. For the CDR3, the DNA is TGTGCCAGTAGTCCCCCGGGGGGGGATGAGCAGTTCTTC.

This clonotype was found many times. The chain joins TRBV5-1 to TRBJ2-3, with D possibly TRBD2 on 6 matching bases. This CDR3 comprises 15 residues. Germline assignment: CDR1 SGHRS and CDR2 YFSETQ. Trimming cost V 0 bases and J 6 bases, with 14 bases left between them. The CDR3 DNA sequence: TGCGCCAGCAGCTTGGAGGGCGGGGCACCCGATACGCAGTATTTT. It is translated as CASSLEGGAPDTQYF.